This is a list of T cell receptor beta chains from one sample in a study of blood T cells in healthy people across ages. Via MiXCR, TCRdb re-called the 5' RACE reads, giving one row per CDR3 protein. The sample records over 1,200,000 distinct CDR3 sequences, 45% to 70% being singletons. The sequenced sample was blood. The receptor set was obtained from a young man in good health. Both conserved end residues are part of each CDR3. A D gene is named only where the DNA matches it firmly. A clone size is listed for some rows: how often the clone was seen (once, few, many), or a class if it is expanded.

v_call: TRBV27; d_call: TRBD1; clone_size: .; j_call: TRBJ2-5; cdr3_length: 15; cdr3_nt: TGTGCCAGCGGTTCCCTTCCCGGGACAGGGGAACGGGTGTACTTC; cdr3_aa: CASGSLPGTGERVYF
v_call: TRBV4-3; d_call: .; clone_size: few; j_call: TRBJ2-5; cdr3_length: 15; cdr3_nt: TGCGCCAGCAGCCAAGGACAGGCCGTCTGGGAGACCCAGTACTTC; cdr3_aa: CASSQGQAVWETQYF
v_call: TRBV7-8; d_call: .; clone_size: .; j_call: TRBJ1-2; cdr3_length: 15; cdr3_nt: TGTGCCAGCAGCAAGAGGGAGGGAGGGAACTATGGCTACACCTTC; cdr3_aa: CASSKREGGNYGYTF
v_call: TRBV7-9; d_call: TRBD1; clone_size: .; j_call: TRBJ2-5; cdr3_length: 16; cdr3_nt: TGTGCCAGCAGCTCTCCGACAGGGCCAGACCAAGAGACCCAGTACTTC; cdr3_aa: CASSSPTGPDQETQYF
v_call: TRBV11-2; d_call: TRBD2; clone_size: .; j_call: TRBJ2-1; cdr3_length: 12; cdr3_nt: TGTGCCAGCAGCTCAAGCGGGACTGAGCAGTTCTTC; cdr3_aa: CASSSSGTEQFF
v_call: TRBV7-2; d_call: .; clone_size: .; j_call: TRBJ1-2; cdr3_length: 11; cdr3_nt: TGTGCCAGCTGGGTCGGCTATGGCTACACCTTC; cdr3_aa: CASWVGYGYTF
v_call: TRBV27; d_call: TRBD1; clone_size: .; j_call: TRBJ2-1; cdr3_length: 14; cdr3_nt: TGTGCCACCCGACAGGGGGCTGTTTACAATGAGCAGTTCTTC; cdr3_aa: CATRQGAVYNEQFF
v_call: TRBV29-1; d_call: .; clone_size: .; j_call: TRBJ2-1; cdr3_length: 14; cdr3_nt: TGCAGCGTTGAAGACCCATCCCGCGACAATGAGCAGTTCTTC; cdr3_aa: CSVEDPSRDNEQFF
v_call: TRBV9; d_call: .; clone_size: .; j_call: TRBJ2-5; cdr3_length: 14; cdr3_nt: TGTGCCAGCAGCAATAACAGGGGGGGAGAGACCCAGTACTTC; cdr3_aa: CASSNNRGGETQYF
v_call: TRBV28; d_call: .; clone_size: .; j_call: TRBJ2-7; cdr3_length: 11; cdr3_nt: TGTGCCAGCAGGGCCTTCTACGAGCAGTACTTC; cdr3_aa: CASRAFYEQYF
v_call: TRBV4-1; d_call: .; clone_size: .; j_call: TRBJ2-4; cdr3_length: 16; cdr3_nt: TGCGCCAGCAGCCAAGATAATCGGGGGCCCTTGAACATTCAGTACTTC; cdr3_aa: CASSQDNRGPLNIQYF
v_call: TRBV12-3/TRBV12-4; d_call: .; clone_size: once; j_call: TRBJ1-1; cdr3_length: 10; cdr3_nt: TGTGCCAGCAGGGGGGGAGCGGCTTTCTTT; cdr3_aa: CASRGGAAFF
v_call: TRBV29-1; d_call: .; clone_size: few; j_call: TRBJ1-4; cdr3_length: 13; cdr3_nt: TGCAGCGCCCTTGAGTCAACTAATGAAAAACTGTTTTTT; cdr3_aa: CSALESTNEKLFF
v_call: TRBV21-1; d_call: .; clone_size: .; j_call: TRBJ2-3; cdr3_length: 16; cdr3_nt: TGTGCCAGCAGCCAGTGGACTAGCGGGGGGGAAGATACGCAGTATTTT; cdr3_aa: CASSQWTSGGEDTQYF
v_call: TRBV29-1; d_call: .; clone_size: .; j_call: TRBJ2-1; cdr3_length: 15; cdr3_nt: TGCAGCGTTGAACCGCCACTGAGCTCCTACAATGAGCAGTTCTTC; cdr3_aa: CSVEPPLSSYNEQFF
v_call: TRBV20-1; d_call: TRBD1; clone_size: .; j_call: TRBJ2-7; cdr3_length: 14; cdr3_nt: TGCAGTGCTACTGGACAGGGGGGGGCCTACGAGCAGTACTTC; cdr3_aa: CSATGQGGAYEQYF
v_call: TRBV27; d_call: .; clone_size: .; j_call: TRBJ2-3; cdr3_length: 15; cdr3_nt: TGTGCCAGCAGTTTCATAGCGGTTAGCACAGATACGCAGTATTTT; cdr3_aa: CASSFIAVSTDTQYF
v_call: TRBV12-3/TRBV12-4; d_call: .; clone_size: .; j_call: TRBJ1-1; cdr3_length: 11; cdr3_nt: TGTGCCAGCGGAGGGATCACTGAAGCTTTCTTT; cdr3_aa: CASGGITEAFF
v_call: TRBV20-1; d_call: .; clone_size: .; j_call: TRBJ2-2; cdr3_length: 13; cdr3_nt: TGCAGCGCCAAAGTAACGAACACCGGGGAGCTGTTTTTT; cdr3_aa: CSAKVTNTGELFF
v_call: TRBV6-4; d_call: .; clone_size: few; j_call: TRBJ2-6; cdr3_length: 16; cdr3_nt: TGTGCCAGCAGTGACCACTCAGGGGCGGGGGCCAACGTCCTGACTTTC; cdr3_aa: CASSDHSGAGANVLTF
v_call: TRBV6-2/TRBV6-3; d_call: .; clone_size: .; j_call: TRBJ2-4; cdr3_length: 15; cdr3_nt: TGTGCCAGCAGCCTCCACTTCCGGACAGCGGGCATTCAGTACTTC; cdr3_aa: CASSLHFRTAGIQYF
v_call: TRBV4-1; d_call: .; clone_size: few; j_call: TRBJ2-3; cdr3_length: 14; cdr3_nt: TGCGCCAGCAGCCAAGGGGCTAGCACAGATACGCAGTATTTT; cdr3_aa: CASSQGASTDTQYF
v_call: TRBV18; d_call: TRBD2; clone_size: .; j_call: TRBJ2-1; cdr3_length: 16; cdr3_nt: TGTGCCAGCTCACCATTACCCAGCCTAGCGGGAGATGAGCAGTTCTTC; cdr3_aa: CASSPLPSLAGDEQFF
v_call: TRBV6-2/TRBV6-3; d_call: .; clone_size: .; j_call: TRBJ2-3; cdr3_length: 17; cdr3_nt: TGTGCCAGCAGTTACTGGGTGGACGCGACCCTCACAGATACGCAGTATTTT; cdr3_aa: CASSYWVDATLTDTQYF
v_call: TRBV5-6; d_call: .; clone_size: few; j_call: TRBJ2-7; cdr3_length: 14; cdr3_nt: TGTGCCAGCAGCATCCGGGTCCTTACCTACGAGCAGTACTTC; cdr3_aa: CASSIRVLTYEQYF
v_call: TRBV6-6; d_call: .; clone_size: .; j_call: TRBJ2-7; cdr3_length: 12; cdr3_nt: TGTGCCAGCAGTTACTCACGAGACGAGCGGTACTTC; cdr3_aa: CASSYSRDERYF
v_call: TRBV29-1; d_call: .; clone_size: few; j_call: TRBJ2-5; cdr3_length: 14; cdr3_nt: TGCAGCGTTGATTACCCCGGGGTACGAGAGACCCAGTACTTC; cdr3_aa: CSVDYPGVRETQYF
v_call: TRBV20-1; d_call: .; clone_size: .; j_call: TRBJ1-5; cdr3_length: 14; cdr3_nt: TGCAGTGCCCAGGGTCATTATAGCAATCAGCCCCAGCATTTT; cdr3_aa: CSAQGHYSNQPQHF
v_call: TRBV12-3/TRBV12-4; d_call: TRBD2; clone_size: few; j_call: TRBJ2-5; cdr3_length: 15; cdr3_nt: TGTGCCAGCAGTGTTAGCGGGGGGCGCCAAGAGACCCAGTACTTC; cdr3_aa: CASSVSGGRQETQYF
v_call: TRBV14; d_call: .; clone_size: once; j_call: TRBJ1-1; cdr3_length: 14; cdr3_nt: TGTGCCAGCAGCCAAGCTCAGGGGTTGAGTGAAGCTTTCTTT; cdr3_aa: CASSQAQGLSEAFF
v_call: TRBV28; d_call: TRBD1; clone_size: .; j_call: TRBJ2-7; cdr3_length: 14; cdr3_nt: TGTGCCACCAAGGGACCTGGACAGGCCTACGAGCGGTACTTC; cdr3_aa: CATKGPGQAYERYF
v_call: TRBV12-3/TRBV12-4; d_call: .; clone_size: few; j_call: TRBJ2-6; cdr3_length: 13; cdr3_nt: TGTGCCAGCAGCCGAGCTGGGGCCAACGTCCTGACTTTC; cdr3_aa: CASSRAGANVLTF
v_call: TRBV20-1; d_call: .; clone_size: .; j_call: TRBJ1-6; cdr3_length: 16; cdr3_nt: TGCAGTGCTATGGACGGAAGTTACCCAACGGGCTCACCCCTCCACTTT; cdr3_aa: CSAMDGSYPTGSPLHF
v_call: TRBV6-6; d_call: .; clone_size: .; j_call: TRBJ2-3; cdr3_length: 14; cdr3_nt: TGTGCCAGCACCCCCTTTGGTGGCACAGATACGCAGTATTTT; cdr3_aa: CASTPFGGTDTQYF
v_call: TRBV2; d_call: .; clone_size: few; j_call: TRBJ1-1; cdr3_length: 12; cdr3_nt: TGTGCCAGCAGTGACTCGGACACTGAAGCTTTCTTT; cdr3_aa: CASSDSDTEAFF
v_call: TRBV27; d_call: TRBD1; clone_size: once; j_call: TRBJ2-7; cdr3_length: 15; cdr3_nt: TGTGCCAGCAGTTACACCAAGGACAGGGGCTACGAGCAGTACTTC; cdr3_aa: CASSYTKDRGYEQYF
v_call: TRBV4-1; d_call: .; clone_size: once; j_call: TRBJ2-5; cdr3_length: 15; cdr3_nt: TGCGCCAGCCAAACTACGGGACTCGGAGAAGAGACCCAGTACTTC; cdr3_aa: CASQTTGLGEETQYF
v_call: TRBV20-1; d_call: TRBD1; clone_size: .; j_call: TRBJ1-1; cdr3_length: 16; cdr3_nt: TGCAGTGCCCCGGACAGGGGGGCAGGTTTGAACACTGAAGCTTTCTTT; cdr3_aa: CSAPDRGAGLNTEAFF
v_call: TRBV4-1; d_call: TRBD1; clone_size: .; j_call: TRBJ1-1; cdr3_length: 13; cdr3_nt: TGTGCCAGCAGCCAAGCAGGGGGTCCTGAAGCTTTCTTT; cdr3_aa: CASSQAGGPEAFF
v_call: TRBV20-1; d_call: .; clone_size: .; j_call: TRBJ1-5; cdr3_length: 16; cdr3_nt: TGCAGTGCTAGAGATCACGGGGGGCAGATTAATCAGCCCCAGCATTTT; cdr3_aa: CSARDHGGQINQPQHF
v_call: TRBV20-1; d_call: .; clone_size: .; j_call: TRBJ1-1; cdr3_length: 15; cdr3_nt: TGCAGTGCTAGATCCCCGGGGGGGGTGGACACTGAAGCTTTCTTT; cdr3_aa: CSARSPGGVDTEAFF
v_call: TRBV4-1; d_call: TRBD2; clone_size: .; j_call: TRBJ2-3; cdr3_length: 16; cdr3_nt: TGCGCCAGCAGCCAAGGGTTTAGCGGGGGGGCAGATACGCAGTATTTT; cdr3_aa: CASSQGFSGGADTQYF
v_call: TRBV2; d_call: .; clone_size: many; j_call: TRBJ2-7; cdr3_length: 14; cdr3_nt: TGTGCCAGCAGTCTTCTGGGGGCTCCATCCGAGCAGTACTTC; cdr3_aa: CASSLLGAPSEQYF
v_call: TRBV6-5; d_call: .; clone_size: .; j_call: TRBJ2-1; cdr3_length: 13; cdr3_nt: TGTGCCAGCAGTCCCAGGAGGGGGGATCGGCAGTTCTTC; cdr3_aa: CASSPRRGDRQFF
v_call: TRBV5-1; d_call: TRBD1; clone_size: .; j_call: TRBJ2-4; cdr3_length: 15; cdr3_nt: TGCGCCAGCAGCCCCGGGACAGGGGGCCCAAACATTCAGTACTTC; cdr3_aa: CASSPGTGGPNIQYF
v_call: TRBV13; d_call: .; clone_size: .; j_call: TRBJ1-2; cdr3_length: 15; cdr3_nt: TGTGCCAGCAGCTGGAGAGGAGGGGGAGACTATGGCTACACCTTC; cdr3_aa: CASSWRGGGDYGYTF
v_call: TRBV3-1; d_call: TRBD2; clone_size: once; j_call: TRBJ2-7; cdr3_length: 15; cdr3_nt: TGTGCCAGCAGCCAAGGAGGGACTAGGACTTACGAGCAGTACTTC; cdr3_aa: CASSQGGTRTYEQYF
v_call: TRBV29-1; d_call: .; clone_size: many; j_call: TRBJ2-1; cdr3_length: 12; cdr3_nt: TGCAGCGTTGAAGCGAGCCCGGGAGAGCAGTTCTTC; cdr3_aa: CSVEASPGEQFF
v_call: TRBV20-1; d_call: .; clone_size: .; j_call: TRBJ1-1; cdr3_length: 14; cdr3_nt: TGCAGTGCTAGAGGGGCAGGGCGGGGCACTGAAGCTTTCTTT; cdr3_aa: CSARGAGRGTEAFF
v_call: TRBV4-1; d_call: TRBD1; clone_size: .; j_call: TRBJ1-2; cdr3_length: 14; cdr3_nt: TGCGCCAGCAGCCAAACCGGGACAGTCTATGGCTACACCTTC; cdr3_aa: CASSQTGTVYGYTF
v_call: TRBV4-3; d_call: .; clone_size: .; j_call: TRBJ2-1; cdr3_length: 16; cdr3_nt: TGCGCCAGCAGCCAAGATAGGGGTAGCGGCTACAATGAGCAGTTCTTC; cdr3_aa: CASSQDRGSGYNEQFF
v_call: TRBV28; d_call: .; clone_size: .; j_call: TRBJ2-5; cdr3_length: 16; cdr3_nt: TGTGCCAGCAGTTTATATTCGAGGGGTAGTTTAGGGACCCAGTACTTC; cdr3_aa: CASSLYSRGSLGTQYF
v_call: TRBV20-1; d_call: TRBD2; clone_size: once; j_call: TRBJ2-2; cdr3_length: 14; cdr3_nt: TGCAGTGCAAGGACTAGCGGAGTAACCGGGGAGCTGTTTTTT; cdr3_aa: CSARTSGVTGELFF
v_call: TRBV5-1; d_call: .; clone_size: .; j_call: TRBJ2-7; cdr3_length: 14; cdr3_nt: TGCGCCAGCAGCGTTAGACAGGACTCCTACGAGCAGTACTTC; cdr3_aa: CASSVRQDSYEQYF
v_call: TRBV5-5; d_call: .; clone_size: .; j_call: TRBJ2-7; cdr3_length: 16; cdr3_nt: TGTGCCAGCAGCTTGGCCCAGGTCCGTTCTGTTTTGGAGCAGTACTTC; cdr3_aa: CASSLAQVRSVLEQYF
v_call: TRBV10-3; d_call: .; clone_size: once; j_call: TRBJ1-5; cdr3_length: 18; cdr3_nt: TGTGCCATCAGTGAGTCGCGCCCTTCAGGTCAGGGTGGTCAGCCCCAGCATTTT; cdr3_aa: CAISESRPSGQGGQPQHF
v_call: TRBV6-2/TRBV6-3; d_call: TRBD2; clone_size: .; j_call: TRBJ2-5; cdr3_length: 17; cdr3_nt: TGTGCCAGCAGTTACGGGAGGGCCAGGACCTTCCAAGAGACCCAGTACTTC; cdr3_aa: CASSYGRARTFQETQYF